These T cell receptor beta chains were read from a single sample in a study of response to subunit inactivated influenza vaccine. MiXCR was run by TCRdb on the RT-PCR reads, yielding one entry per CDR3 protein. The table shows around 850,000 distinct CDR3 sequences, with approximately 17% occurring only once. The specimen was PBMCs from blood, collected 4 to 6 days after vaccination. The receptors here all came from a man aged 45 to 65 who received an inactivated influenza vaccine. Both conserved end residues are part of each CDR3. D genes are given only for firm matches. Some rows have no size entry. The others give once, few or many, or a class for an expanded clone.

few TRBJ2-3 TRBV5-6 TRBD1 CASSLGGGQEILTDTQYF TGTGCCAGCAGCTTGGGTGGGGGACAGGAAATCCTCACAGATACGCAGTATTTT
many TRBJ2-7 TRBV25-1 TRBD1 CASSTGQGYEQYF TGTGCCAGCAGTACGGGACAGGGATACGAGCAGTACTTC
few TRBJ1-5 TRBV15 - CATSRDPDQPQHF TGTGCCACCAGCAGAGATCCCGATCAGCCCCAGCATTTT
few TRBJ1-3 TRBV7-2 - CASSLVAIAGGNTIYF TGTGCCAGCAGCTTAGTGGCCATAGCAGGAGGAAACACCATATATTTT
- TRBJ1-5 TRBV5-1 - CASSPGPESGGNQPQHF TGCGCCAGCAGCCCGGGCCCGGAGTCTGGGGGCAATCAGCCCCAGCATTTT
many TRBJ2-2 TRBV9 TRBD2 CASSPSGSGTGELFF TGTGCCAGCAGCCCTAGCGGGAGTGGCACCGGGGAGCTGTTTTTT
few TRBJ2-3 TRBV20-1 TRBD1 CSAQDRGRADTQYF TGCAGTGCACAAGACAGGGGGCGGGCAGATACGCAGTATTTT
- TRBJ2-2 TRBV27 - CASSTTRSTGELFF TGTGCCAGCAGTACCACTAGATCCACCGGGGAGCTGTTTTTT
many TRBJ2-2 TRBV12-3/TRBV12-4 TRBD1 CASRQGANGELFF TGTGCCAGCAGGCAGGGGGCGAACGGGGAGCTGTTTTTT
- TRBJ2-1 TRBV15 - CATSRDPTRADEQFF TGTGCCACCAGCAGAGATCCTACCAGGGCGGATGAGCAGTTCTTC
few TRBJ2-5 TRBV28 - CASRSSRKTQYF TGTGCCAGCAGATCGTCGCGGAAGACCCAGTACTTC
- TRBJ2-7 TRBV15 TRBD1 CATSRDGQGIDEQYF TGTGCCACCAGCAGAGATGGACAGGGGATAGACGAGCAGTACTTC
- TRBJ1-3 TRBV25-1 - CASSEWGSGGNTIYF TGTGCCAGCAGTGAATGGGGTTCGGGTGGAAACACCATATATTTT
- TRBJ2-3 TRBV20-1 - CSASSGEASTDTQYF TGCAGTGCTTCCTCAGGAGAAGCGAGCACAGATACGCAGTATTTT
- TRBJ2-7 TRBV7-2 - CASRTAAGSYEQYF TGTGCCAGCAGGACAGCGGCGGGCTCCTACGAGCAGTACTTC
many TRBJ2-5 TRBV5-1 TRBD1 CASSPDRGETQYF TGCGCCAGCAGCCCGGACAGGGGCGAGACCCAGTACTTC
- TRBJ2-1 TRBV7-9 TRBD2 CASSSSRLAGEDEQFF TGTGCCAGCAGCTCCTCCCGACTAGCGGGAGAAGATGAGCAGTTCTTC
few TRBJ2-5 TRBV12-3/TRBV12-4 - CASSATGTRETQYF TGTGCCAGCAGCGCTACCGGGACCCGAGAGACCCAGTACTTC
- TRBJ2-1 TRBV24-1 TRBD2 CATSDHLAGGRNNEQFF TGTGCCACCAGTGACCATCTAGCGGGAGGGAGAAACAATGAGCAGTTCTTC
few TRBJ2-1 TRBV4-2 - CASSQETGSSYNEQFF TGTGCCAGCAGCCAAGAAACAGGGAGCTCCTACAATGAGCAGTTCTTC
few TRBJ2-3 TRBV20-1 TRBD2 CSATRLAGGTDTQYF TGCAGTGCAACCAGACTAGCGGGGGGCACAGATACGCAGTATTTT
few TRBJ2-1 TRBV7-2 TRBD2 CASRTSGGHNEQFF TGTGCCAGCAGAACAAGCGGGGGACACAATGAGCAGTTCTTC
- TRBJ2-5 TRBV9 - CASSVTGDRAETQYF TGTGCCAGCAGCGTTACGGGAGACAGGGCCGAGACCCAGTACTTC
- TRBJ1-5 TRBV4-3 - CASSQQGDQPQHF TGCGCCAGCAGCCAACAGGGAGATCAGCCCCAGCATTTT
few TRBJ2-5 TRBV5-5 TRBD1 CASTLGTGGETQYF TGTGCCAGCACCCTCGGGACAGGGGGCGAGACCCAGTACTTC
few TRBJ2-4 TRBV4-3 - CASSQGLSKNIQYF TGCGCCAGCAGCCAAGGGCTCAGCAAAAACATTCAGTACTTC
many TRBJ2-2 TRBV12-3/TRBV12-4 - CASSFSGAGELFF TGTGCCAGCAGTTTTTCGGGGGCCGGGGAGCTGTTTTTT
many TRBJ1-5 TRBV20-1 - CSARDLYQPQHF TGCAGTGCTAGAGATCTTTATCAGCCCCAGCATTTT
few TRBJ1-6 TRBV12-3/TRBV12-4 TRBD1 CASSRQGRGNSPLHF TGTGCCAGCAGCAGACAGGGTAGGGGGAATTCACCCCTCCACTTT
few TRBJ2-6 TRBV29-1 TRBD1 CSVEIQGAGANVLTF TGCAGCGTTGAAATCCAGGGGGCTGGGGCCAACGTCCTGACTTTC
- TRBJ2-1 TRBV21-1 - CATQVGYNEQFF TGTGCCACCCAGGTGGGTTACAATGAGCAGTTCTTC
many TRBJ1-2 TRBV5-6 TRBD1 CASSVLQGDYGYTF TGTGCCAGCAGCGTATTACAGGGGGACTATGGCTACACCTTC
few TRBJ2-7 TRBV28 TRBD1 CASSTRTGDPYEQYF TGTGCCAGCAGTACCCGGACAGGGGACCCCTACGAGCAGTACTTC
- TRBJ2-2 TRBV7-8 - CASSTGPRAQDTGELFF TGTGCCAGCAGTACTGGACCCAGGGCGCAGGACACCGGGGAGCTGTTTTTT
- TRBJ2-1 TRBV20-1 - CSAARTGRNYNEQFF TGCAGTGCTGCACGAACGGGAAGAAACTACAATGAGCAGTTCTTC
- TRBJ1-4 TRBV12-3/TRBV12-4 - CASSRRATNEKLFF TGTGCCAGCAGCCGCAGAGCAACTAATGAAAAACTGTTTTTT
- TRBJ1-1 TRBV7-9 - CASSVLEYTEAFF TGTGCCAGCAGCGTCCTGGAATACACTGAAGCTTTCTTT
few TRBJ2-5 TRBV15 - CATSRDRDLPETQYF TGTGCCACCAGCAGAGACCGGGACTTGCCAGAGACCCAGTACTTC
many TRBJ2-3 TRBV7-9 - CASSLVTSTDTQYF TGTGCCAGCAGCTTAGTCACCAGCACAGATACGCAGTATTTT
few TRBJ1-2 TRBV15 TRBD1 CATSYGPGQIFANYGYTF TGTGCCACCAGTTATGGACCGGGACAGATATTTGCTAACTATGGCTACACCTTC
- TRBJ2-1 TRBV7-3 - CASSLMSTSNEQFF TGTGCCAGCAGCTTAATGAGTACTTCCAATGAGCAGTTCTTC
- TRBJ2-3 TRBV4-3 - CASSQDAAERTDTQYF TGCGCCAGCAGCCAAGATGCAGCCGAACGCACAGATACGCAGTATTTT
- TRBJ1-5 TRBV15 TRBD1 CATSRDKGTVSNQPQHF TGTGCCACCAGCAGAGATAAGGGGACAGTTAGCAATCAGCCCCAGCATTTT
- TRBJ2-4 TRBV6-5 TRBD1 CASSYKTGGERYF TGTGCCAGCAGTTATAAGACAGGGGGGGAAAGGTACTTC
- TRBJ2-7 TRBV4-2 - CASSQDNWEQYF TGTGCCAGCAGCCAAGATAACTGGGAGCAGTACTTC
- TRBJ2-7 TRBV5-1 TRBD1 CASSKRDRGREQYF TGCGCCAGCAGCAAAAGGGACAGGGGACGCGAGCAGTACTTC
few TRBJ2-1 TRBV6-1 TRBD2 CASRSVREGPYNEQFF TGTGCCAGCAGGTCGGTGCGGGAGGGTCCCTACAATGAGCAGTTCTTC
many TRBJ1-1 TRBV10-3 - CAISSVNTEAFF TGTGCCATCAGTTCAGTGAACACTGAAGCTTTCTTT
- TRBJ1-2 TRBV5-1 TRBD1 CASSTGPGTGGHYGYTF TGCGCCAGCAGCACCGGACCCGGGACAGGGGGCCACTATGGCTACACCTTC
few TRBJ2-3 TRBV7-9 TRBD2 CLAGNTDTQYF TGTCTAGCGGGTAACACAGATACGCAGTATTTT
- TRBJ2-1 TRBV12-3/TRBV12-4 - CASSPFSNNEQFF TGTGCCAGCAGTCCATTCTCGAACAATGAGCAGTTCTTC
- TRBJ1-5 TRBV20-1 - CSARAWGGRGNQPQHF TGCAGTGCTAGGGCCTGGGGGGGGCGAGGCAATCAGCCCCAGCATTTT
- TRBJ2-5 TRBV5-1 TRBD2 CASSTGTSGRREETQYF TGCGCCAGCAGCACAGGGACTAGCGGGAGGCGGGAAGAGACCCAGTACTTC
- TRBJ2-2 TRBV28 - CASSFWQNTGELFF TGTGCCAGCAGTTTTTGGCAGAACACCGGGGAGCTGTTTTTT
- TRBJ2-1 TRBV20-1 TRBD1 CSARDQGAADEQFF TGCAGTGCTAGAGATCAGGGGGCGGCCGATGAGCAGTTCTTC
- TRBJ1-1 TRBV15 - CAARTPNTEAFF TGTGCCGCCCGCACACCGAACACTGAAGCTTTCTTT